The clone carrying this TCR beta chain appeared many times. The antigen is unknown. Diagnoses were established using clinical symptoms, serum thyroxine and TRAb, thyroid ultrasound and orbital computed tomography. Cells are PBMCs isolated from 10 ml of fresh blood. The CDR3 is 18 amino acids. V dropped 5 bases and J dropped 1; count of bases not matched to a gene: 11. Germline CDR1 LNHDA, CDR2 SQIVND (reference sequence). This entry comes from a study of T cells in Graves' hyperthyroidism and ophthalmopathy. Amplification of TCR beta CDR3 regions was performed using RNA transcripts as template. HTBI primers were employed in a first-round RT-PCR of the TCR CDR3. Using its own MiXCR run on the multiplex PCR reads, TCRdb lists one record per CDR3 protein. This sample yields hundreds of thousands of distinct CDR3 sequences, of which roughly 14% are seen a single time; 4% to 5.5% belongs to the top ten. Overall study results and limits: In blood, most of the thyroid clonotypes expanded above 0.001 were also present.

This sequence was found in a woman aged 40 to 55 with Graves' ophthalmopathy. V gene TRBV19 combines with J gene TRBJ1-1; 12 bases line up with TRBD1. Sample: blood. CDR3 sequence reads: CASSWDRDRGPWNTEAFF. CDR3 in DNA: TGTGCCAGTAGTTGGGACCGGGACAGGGGGCCTTGGAACACTGAAGCTTTCTTT.